Below, one TCR beta chain is given with its context. This sample was included in a study of blood T cells in healthy people across ages. Through a sample-barcoded 5' primer and a J-beta primer mix, a second PCR was run for 7 to 11 cycles. TCRdb re-derived calls from the 5' RACE reads in MiXCR, one entry per CDR3 protein. The repertoire holds roughly 1.6 million distinct CDR3 sequences, with roughly 32% as singletons. V lost 3 bases and J lost 7; bases outside the gene matches: 6. Germline CDR1 and CDR2: SGDLS and YYNGEE. There are 16 residues in the CDR3. Sample: blood. The chain is built from TRBV9 and TRBJ2-2, with 13 bases that match TRBD2. The sequence came from a woman younger than 45 in good health. DNA for the CDR3: TGTGCCAGCAGCGGCGGGACTAGCGGGACCCTCGGGGAGCTGTTTTTT. This gives the protein CASSGGTSGTLGELFF. Complete variable domain (other parts from reference TRBV9 and TRBJ2-2): DSGVTQTPKHLITATGQRVTLRCSPRSGDLSVYWYQQSLDQGLQFLIQYYNGEERAKGNILERFSAQQFPDLHSELNLSSLELGDSALYFCASSGGTSGTLGELFFGEGSRLTVL.